The 24 T cell receptor beta chains in this list originate from one sample, sequenced in a study of T cell responses to AZD1222 COVID-19 vaccine. Some clones are missing from TCRdb's copy, which holds only in-frame ones; the method was immunoSEQ multiplex PCR. The top ten hold around 2.8% of the sample, which has 90,000 to 100,000 clones, around nine tenths seen once. The source material was peripheral blood, sampled on day 0 of AZD1222 vaccination. The source is an adult in good health.

CDR3 DNA: TGCGCCAGCAGCTTGATGGGGAACACTGAAGCTTTCTTT. Translating it yields CASSLMGNTEAFF. The genes are TRBV5-1 and TRBJ1-1; D is unclear. Germline V gene sequence: CDR1 SGHRS, CDR2 YFSETQ. V was pared by 1 base and J by 1 base, with 5 bases between. The CDR3 extends over 13 amino acids. The complete variable domain, with remaining parts taken from reference TRBV5-1 and TRBJ1-1, reads KAGVTQTPRYLIKTRGQQVTLSCSPISGHRSVSWYQQTPGQGLQFLFEYFSETQRNKGNFPGRFSGRQFSNSRSEMNVSTLELGDSALYLCASSLMGNTEAFFGQGTRLTVV.

This rearrangement joins TRBV7-3 to TRBJ2-2; 9 positions match TRBD1. Looked up from germline, CDR1 is SGHTA and CDR2 is FQGTGA. The CDR3 totals 16 residues. V gave up 5 bases and J gave up 2 bases; unmatched junction bases: 6. The CDR3 loop is CASSRGQGKNTGELFF. CDR3 coding DNA: TGTGCCAGCAGCCGTGGACAGGGGAAAAACACCGGGGAGCTGTTTTTT.

The chain joins TRBV19 to TRBJ1-2; tentatively, D is TRBD1 (5 bases). V was shortened by 8 bases and J by 2 bases, with 18 bases between the two germline ends. The CDR3 loop spans 15 amino acids. The V gene's germline CDR1 is LNHDA and CDR2 SQIVND (reference sequence). CDR3 amino acids: CASSDIFRVNYGYTF. As DNA, the CDR3 is TGTGCCAGTTCGGACATCTTTCGGGTAAACTATGGCTACACCTTC.

The chain carries TRBV7-4 and TRBJ2-1, with TRBD2 matching over 12 bases. CDR3 length: 18 residues. With V trimmed by 3 bases and J by 9 bases, 15 bases remained unmatched. CDR1 is SGHVT and CDR2 is SQSDAQ in the germline V gene. As DNA, the CDR3 is TGTGCCAGCAGCTTCGCGGAACCACTAGCGGGAGGCCGGGTTGAGCAGTTCTTC. It encodes CASSFAEPLAGGRVEQFF.

The V call is TRBV28, the J call TRBJ1-6, with 8 bases fitting TRBD1. Germline values: CDR1 MDHEN, CDR2 SYDVKM. J was trimmed by 1 base and V by 2 bases; bases with no gene match: 4. There are 17 residues in the CDR3. The CDR3 coding sequence is TGTGCCAGCAGTTTACGGACAGGGACGTCCTATAATTCACCCCTCCACTTT. This sequence encodes CASSLRTGTSYNSPLHF. The whole variable domain, remainder taken from reference TRBV28 and TRBJ1-6, is DVKVTQSSRYLVKRTGEKVFLECVQDMDHENMFWYRQDPGLGLRLIYFSYDVKMKEKGDIPEGYSVSREKKERFSLILESASTNQTSMYLCASSLRTGTSYNSPLHFGNGTRLTVT.

The chain links TRBV4-2 to TRBJ2-1; tentatively, D is TRBD2 (5 bases). This CDR3 spans 11 amino acids. Trimming stripped 7 bases from V and 10 bases from J, with 11 bases between. The germline V gene has CDR1 LGHNA and CDR2 YNFKEQ. CDR3 protein: CASTTTGEQFF. CDR3 DNA sequence: TGTGCCAGCACCACAACGGGAGAGCAGTTCTTC.

The V and J genes are TRBV6-2 or TRBV6-3 and TRBJ2-1; weak D call: TRBD1 (6 bases). Looked up from germline, CDR1 is MNHEY and CDR2 is SVGEGT. The V and J ends lost 0 bases and 0 bases respectively, with 6 bases between them. CDR3 length: 15 amino acids. The CDR3 here is CASSYSGGSYNEQFF. CDR3 nucleotide sequence: TGTGCCAGCAGTTACTCAGGGGGCTCCTACAATGAGCAGTTCTTC.

The gene calls are TRBV5-6 and TRBJ2-3, with D unclear. Germline V gene lookup returns CDR1 SGHDT and CDR2 YYEEEE. CDR3 size: 14 residues. V was cut by 4 bases and J by 2 bases, with 11 bases left in between. The CDR3 DNA is TGTGCCAGCAGCCTTCCCCCCTACACAGATACGCAGTATTTT. This encodes CASSLPPYTDTQYF.

In its sample, this clone was seen once. The J gene is TRBJ1-2, the V gene TRBV3-1 (or the pseudogene TRBV3-2); D gene ambiguous. Trimming cost V 2 bases and J 4 bases, with 14 bases left between them. In germline, CDR1 is LGHDT, CDR2 YNNKEL (reference sequence). The CDR3 consists of 15 residues. The CDR3 sequence is CASSQSPERAYGYTF. The CDR3, as DNA: TGTGCCAGCAGCCAATCCCCTGAGAGGGCCTATGGCTACACCTTC.

This clone was seen only a few times. The chain combines TRBV4-2 with TRBJ2-7; 8 bases are shared with TRBD1. Looked up from germline, CDR1 is LGHNA and CDR2 is YNFKEQ. This CDR3 is 13 amino acids long. Unmatched junction bases numbered 4, after V lost 3 bases and J lost 6 bases. This chain's CDR3 is CASSHKTGGEQYF. CDR3 sequence (DNA): TGTGCCAGCAGCCATAAAACAGGGGGCGAGCAGTACTTC.

J is TRBJ1-1 and V is TRBV19; unclear D gene. Per germline, CDR1 LNHDA and CDR2 SQIVND (reference sequence). V gave up 1 base and J gave up 6 bases, with 15 bases separating them. The length of the CDR3 is 15 residues. CDR3 DNA: TGTGCCAGTAGTATAGGAGCCAGCTGGGTGGCTGAAGCTTTCTTT. Translated, it gives CASSIGASWVAEAFF.

The CDR3 nucleotides read TGTGCCAGCAGTGAGCCGGGGGGCGCTGGGATGGGCGAGCAGTACTTC. This translates into CASSEPGGAGMGEQYF. The genes are TRBV6-1 and TRBJ2-7; TRBD2 is a possible D gene (7 bases). This CDR3 has 16 amino acids. Germline V CDR1 and CDR2: MNHNS, SASEGT. Trimming left V 3 bases short and J 6 bases short, with 21 bases between.

The J gene is TRBJ1-6, the V gene TRBV18, with a possible D match to TRBD1 (5 bases). The CDR3 is 13 amino acids. Trimming left V 3 bases short and J 8 bases short, with 8 bases between. Germline assignment: CDR1 KGHSH and CDR2 LQKENI. This chain's CDR3 is CASSPLGDSPLHF. The CDR3 nucleotides are TGTGCCAGCTCACCTTTGGGGGATTCACCCCTCCACTTT.

The chain's CDR3 is CASSSRVEGEKLFF. CDR3 nucleotide sequence: TGTGCCAGCAGCTCCCGAGTGGAGGGTGAAAAACTGTTTTTT. V gene TRBV5-6 combines with J gene TRBJ1-4; D unclear. Trimming shortened V by 3 bases and J by 7 bases, and 13 bases separated the two germline ends. The V gene's germline CDR1 is SGHDT and CDR2 YYEEEE. CDR3 size: 14 residues. The full variable domain, in which reference TRBV5-6 and TRBJ1-4 provide the parts outside the CDR3, is DAGVTQSPTHLIKTRGQQVTLRCSPKSGHDTVSWYQQALGQGPQFIFQYYEEEERQRGNFPDRFSGHQFPNYSSELNVNALLLGDSALYLCASSSRVEGEKLFFGSGTQLSVL.

This clone was seen just once. The chain uses TRBV7-9 and TRBJ2-1; D might be TRBD2 (5 bases). The germline V and J ends were trimmed by 2 bases and 0 bases, with 17 bases remaining between them. Per germline, CDR1 SEHNR and CDR2 FQNEAQ (reference sequence). The CDR3 has 18 residues. CDR3 sequence reads: CASSLFNWLAGSYNEQFF. CDR3 coding DNA: TGTGCCAGCAGCTTATTTAACTGGCTAGCAGGCTCCTACAATGAGCAGTTCTTC.

The chain employs TRBV4-1 and TRBJ1-5, with 9 positions matching TRBD1. Trimming removed 5 bases from V and 6 bases from J; junction bases left unmatched: 5. CDR1 MGHRA and CDR2 YSYEKL come from the germline V gene. This CDR3 comprises 14 residues. The CDR3 is CASSFGQGSQPQHF. The CDR3 DNA is TGCGCCAGCAGCTTCGGACAGGGGAGTCAGCCCCAGCATTTT.

The rearrangement uses TRBV27 and TRBJ2-1; no firm D call. Germline CDR1 MNHEY, CDR2 SMNVEV (reference sequence). The CDR3 is made up of 20 amino acids. The V gene lost 3 bases and the J gene lost 0 bases, with 24 bases spanning the gap. CDR3 in DNA: TGTGCCAGCAGTTTTCTGGCGCAAGAGCACCAGTATAGCTCCTACAATGAGCAGTTCTTC. Translating gives CASSFLAQEHQYSSYNEQFF.

The V and J genes are TRBV19 and TRBJ1-1; possibly TRBD1 for D (6 bases). V was shortened by 9 bases and J by 11 bases, with 22 bases between the two germline ends. Per the germline V gene, CDR1 is LNHDA and CDR2 is SQIVND (reference sequence). This CDR3 region has 13 residues. Here the CDR3 reads CASMSTGGGHAFF. As DNA, the CDR3 is TGTGCCAGCATGAGCACCGGGGGCGGGCATGCTTTCTTT.

This clone was seen only once. The chain is built from TRBV15 and TRBJ2-5; tentative D call: TRBD2 (6 bases). Germline CDR1 LNHNV, CDR2 YYDKDF (reference sequence). The CDR3 sequence is 15 residues long. Trimming pared 0 bases from V and 4 bases from J, leaving 12 bases between. The chain's CDR3 is CATSRDRGAGETQYF. CDR3 in DNA: TGTGCCACCAGCAGAGATAGGGGAGCGGGAGAGACCCAGTACTTC.

This rearrangement joins TRBV19 to TRBJ1-6, with TRBD1 identical over 7 bases. V lost 6 bases and J lost 9; bases outside the gene matches: 5. The CDR3 runs to 13 residues. Germline lookup yields CDR1 LNHDA and CDR2 SQIVND (reference sequence). CDR3 in amino acids: CASRQDRVSPLHF. The CDR3 nucleotides read TGTGCCAGTAGACAAGACAGGGTTTCACCCCTCCACTTT.

The chain couples TRBV3-1 (or the pseudogene TRBV3-2) to TRBJ1-1, with D perhaps matching TRBD1 (5 bases). V lost 4 bases and J 7 bases, leaving 10 bases between the germline ends. The CDR3 runs to 12 residues. Germline CDR1 reads LGHDT; CDR2 reads YNNKEL (reference sequence). The CDR3 DNA follows: TGTGCCAGCAGCCCGCAGGGAATTGAAGCTTTCTTT. Translation: CASSPQGIEAFF.

The rearrangement joins TRBV30 to TRBJ1-2, with D tentatively TRBD1 (6 bases). Trimming removed 2 bases at V and 4 bases at J, with 17 bases between. CDR3 length: 15 residues. Germline V gives CDR1 GTSNPN, CDR2 SVGIG (reference sequence). CDR3 loop: CAWSRAGASPYGYTF. CDR3 bases: TGTGCCTGGAGTAGGGCGGGGGCATCACCCTATGGCTACACCTTC.

The genes are TRBV3-1 (or the pseudogene TRBV3-2) and TRBJ1-3; 11 bases align to TRBD1. This CDR3 region has 18 residues. Germline CDR1 is LGHDT and CDR2 is YNNKEL (reference sequence). V lost 4 bases and J lost 0; bases outside the gene matches: 8. The CDR3 reads CASSRTGGTPNSGNTIYF. DNA for the CDR3: TGTGCCAGCAGCCGGACAGGGGGCACCCCCAACTCTGGAAACACCATATATTTT.

This rearrangement joins TRBV5-8 to TRBJ1-5; 8 nucleotides agree with TRBD1. There are 15 residues in the CDR3. Germline V CDR1 and CDR2: SGHTS, YDEGEE. V trimming: 5 bases; J trimming: 5 bases; junction bases outside the gene matches: 9. CDR3: CASSSGTGGYQPQHF. The CDR3 DNA sequence: TGTGCCAGCAGTTCCGGGACAGGAGGTTATCAGCCCCAGCATTTT.